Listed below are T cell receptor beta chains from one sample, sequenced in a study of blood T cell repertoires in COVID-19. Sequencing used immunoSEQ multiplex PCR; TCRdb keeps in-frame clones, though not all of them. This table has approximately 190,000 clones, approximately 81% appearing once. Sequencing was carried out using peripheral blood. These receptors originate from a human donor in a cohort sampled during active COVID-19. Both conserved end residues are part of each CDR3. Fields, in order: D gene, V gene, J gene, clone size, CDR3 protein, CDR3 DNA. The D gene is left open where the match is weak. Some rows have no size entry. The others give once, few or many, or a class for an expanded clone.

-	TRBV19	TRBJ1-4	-	CASSIDKLGKLFF	TGTGCCAGTAGTATAGACAAACTGGGCAAACTGTTTTTT
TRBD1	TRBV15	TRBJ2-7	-	CATSRTRTGGHEQYF	TGTGCCACCAGCAGAACCAGGACAGGGGGCCACGAGCAGTACTTC
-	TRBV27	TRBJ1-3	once	CASVSSGNTIYF	TGTGCCAGCGTGTCTTCCGGAAACACCATATATTTT
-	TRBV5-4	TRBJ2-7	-	CASSLRSGTGNEQYF	TGTGCCAGCAGCTTGCGCAGCGGGACAGGAAACGAGCAGTACTTC
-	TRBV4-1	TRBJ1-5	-	CASSQDVRQGNQPQHF	TGCGCCAGCAGCCAAGATGTACGGCAGGGAAATCAGCCCCAGCATTTT
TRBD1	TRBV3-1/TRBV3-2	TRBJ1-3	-	CASSHLARDRAGNTIYF	TGTGCCAGCAGCCACCTAGCCCGGGACAGGGCTGGAAACACCATATATTTT
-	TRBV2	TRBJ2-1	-	CASSLWGGIDEQFF	TGTGCCAGCAGTTTGTGGGGGGGCATCGATGAGCAGTTCTTC
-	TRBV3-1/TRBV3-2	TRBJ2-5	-	CASSQGHSKETQYF	TGTGCCAGCAGCCAAGGTCACAGCAAAGAGACCCAGTACTTC
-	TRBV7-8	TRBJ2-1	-	CASRRPGEQFF	TGTGCCAGCAGACGGCCAGGTGAGCAGTTCTTC
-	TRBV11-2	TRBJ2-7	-	CASSIGVGTYEQYF	TGTGCCAGCAGTATCGGGGTAGGGACCTACGAGCAGTACTTC
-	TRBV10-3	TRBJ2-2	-	CAISVTFPTGELFF	TGTGCCATCAGTGTGACATTTCCGACCGGGGAGCTGTTTTTT
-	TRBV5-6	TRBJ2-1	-	CASSLGTLTPYNEQFF	TGTGCCAGCAGCTTGGGCACTCTCACCCCCTACAATGAGCAGTTCTTC
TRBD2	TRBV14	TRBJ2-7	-	CASSQIGGRAYHEQYF	TGTGCCAGCAGCCAAATCGGCGGGAGGGCTTACCACGAGCAGTACTTC
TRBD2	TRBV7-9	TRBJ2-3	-	CASSFTSTSGGADTQYF	TGTGCCAGCAGCTTTACCTCCACTAGCGGGGGGGCAGATACGCAGTATTTT
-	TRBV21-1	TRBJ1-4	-	CASSSRARDRTATNEKLFF	TGTGCCAGCAGCTCAAGGGCCCGGGACAGGACAGCAACTAATGAAAAACTGTTTTTT
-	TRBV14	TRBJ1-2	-	CASSQVGLAGNGYTF	TGTGCCAGCAGCCAAGTCGGTTTAGCAGGGAATGGCTACACCTTC
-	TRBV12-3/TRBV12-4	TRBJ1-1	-	CASHVKKHTEAFF	TGTGCCAGCCATGTAAAGAAGCACACTGAAGCTTTCTTT
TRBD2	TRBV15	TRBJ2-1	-	CATSRGWTSGSLEQFF	TGTGCCACCAGCAGAGGCTGGACTAGCGGCTCCTTGGAGCAGTTCTTC
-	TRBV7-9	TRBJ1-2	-	CASSHLDSALTYGYTF	TGTGCCAGCAGCCACCTAGACAGTGCCCTTACATATGGCTACACCTTC
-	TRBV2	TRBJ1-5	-	CASRNERAGWEPQHF	TGTGCCAGCAGAAATGAGCGGGCGGGCTGGGAGCCCCAGCATTTT
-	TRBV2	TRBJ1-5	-	CASSELEGNQPQHF	TGTGCCAGCAGTGAATTGGAGGGGAATCAGCCCCAGCATTTT
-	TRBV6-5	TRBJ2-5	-	CASSSPTNKETQYF	TGTGCCAGCAGTTCGCCGACAAATAAGGAGACCCAGTACTTC
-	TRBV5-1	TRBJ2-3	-	CASSRRETSTDTQYF	TGCGCCAGCAGCCGTCGCGAGACTAGCACAGATACGCAGTATTTT
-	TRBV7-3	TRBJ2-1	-	CASSTTAGRFYNEQFF	TGTGCCAGCAGCACAACCGCGGGGAGATTCTACAATGAGCAGTTCTTC
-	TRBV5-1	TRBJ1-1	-	CASSLAGRTEAFF	TGCGCCAGCAGCTTGGCAGGGAGGACTGAAGCTTTCTTT
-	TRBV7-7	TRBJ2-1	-	CASSAQETSHEEQFF	TGTGCTAGCAGCGCCCAGGAGACTAGTCATGAGGAGCAGTTCTTC
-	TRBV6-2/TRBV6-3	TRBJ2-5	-	CASSLIRETQYF	TGTGCCAGCAGTTTAATTAGAGAGACCCAGTACTTC
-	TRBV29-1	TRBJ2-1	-	CSVEDRAGTGSYNEQFF	TGCAGCGTTGAAGATCGAGCGGGGACAGGAAGCTACAATGAGCAGTTCTTC
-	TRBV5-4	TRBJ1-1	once	CASSLDFRGATEAFF	TGTGCCAGCAGCTTGGATTTCCGGGGTGCAACTGAAGCTTTCTTT
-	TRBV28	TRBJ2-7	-	CASSLYKGGTYEQYF	TGTGCCAGCAGTTTATATAAGGGGGGGACCTACGAGCAGTACTTC
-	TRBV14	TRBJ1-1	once	CASSQGLFGGGAFF	TGTGCCAGCAGCCAAGGTTTATTCGGGGGTGGCGCTTTCTTT
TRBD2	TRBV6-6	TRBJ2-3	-	CASRRGLAEWGTDTQYF	TGTGCCAGCAGGCGAGGACTAGCGGAGTGGGGGACAGATACGCAGTATTTT
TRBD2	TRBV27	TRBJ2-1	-	CASSWGGESLNEQFF	TGTGCCAGCAGTTGGGGGGGAGAGTCGTTGAATGAGCAGTTCTTC
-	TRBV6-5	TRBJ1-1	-	CASRAGTRGVTEAFF	TGTGCCAGCAGAGCCGGGACACGGGGGGTTACTGAAGCTTTCTTT
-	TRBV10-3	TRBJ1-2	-	CAISESNLGRGGYTF	TGTGCCATCAGTGAGTCGAATCTCGGTCGCGGTGGCTACACCTTC
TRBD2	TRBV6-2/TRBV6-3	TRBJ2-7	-	CASSYSIAGVLEQYF	TGTGCCAGCAGTTACTCGATAGCGGGAGTTCTCGAGCAGTACTTC
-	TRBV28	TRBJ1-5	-	CASSLRGSSNQPQHF	TGTGCCAGCAGTTTAAGGGGATCTAGCAATCAGCCCCAGCATTTT
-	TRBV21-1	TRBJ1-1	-	CASSKREAFF	TGTGCCAGCAGCAAAAGAGAGGCTTTCTTT
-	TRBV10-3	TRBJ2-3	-	CATRGGQYTDTQYF	TGTGCCACCAGGGGGGGGCAGTACACAGATACGCAGTATTTT
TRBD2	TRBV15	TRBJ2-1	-	CATSREFGTSGRFAYNEQFF	TGTGCCACCAGCAGAGAATTTGGGACTAGCGGGAGGTTTGCCTACAATGAGCAGTTCTTC
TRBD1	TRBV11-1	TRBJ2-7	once	CASSPRQGFYEQYF	TGTGCCAGCAGTCCTCGACAGGGGTTCTACGAGCAGTACTTC
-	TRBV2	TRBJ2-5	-	CASSVAQETQYF	TGTGCCAGTTCAGTCGCCCAAGAGACCCAGTACTTC
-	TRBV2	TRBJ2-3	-	CASNGKGSTDTQYF	TGTGCCAGCAATGGTAAGGGGTCCACAGATACGCAGTATTTT
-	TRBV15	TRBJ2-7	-	CATSRDWSAQGYEQYF	TGTGCCACCAGCAGAGATTGGTCGGCACAGGGCTACGAGCAGTACTTC
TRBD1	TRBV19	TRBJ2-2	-	CASTRDRRNGELFF	TGTGCCAGTACACGGGACAGAAGGAACGGGGAGCTGTTTTTT
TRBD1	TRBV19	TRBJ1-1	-	CASSLWSNDRDEAFF	TGTGCCAGTAGTTTGTGGTCAAATGACAGGGACGAAGCTTTCTTT